These 16 T cell receptor beta chains came from one sample sequenced in a study of cytomegalovirus exposure and HLA in healthy donors. The PCR made use of 60 Vbeta and 13 Jbeta primers. Repertoires were generated with immunoSEQ multiplex PCR, while TCRdb's copy carries only in-frame clones and drops some. Of 150,000 to 200,000 clones in the sample, 75% to 80% were seen once. Material: PBMCs. The receptors stem from a woman between 45 and 65 years old in good health and CMV-seropositive.

This chain uses TRBV6-6 with TRBJ2-7, with 7 positions matching TRBD1. The CDR3 totals 13 residues. V shed 6 bases, J shed 6 bases, and the junction held 8 bases outside the gene matches. Germline CDR1 and CDR2: MNHNY and SVGAGI (reference sequence). The CDR3 nucleotides are TGTGCCAGCAGCCAAGGGGGCGCGGGCGAGCAGTACTTC. Its protein product is CASSQGGAGEQYF.

Note on this clone: Different DNA sequences within this sample yield the same CDR3. The genes are TRBV18 and TRBJ2-4; the D gene is possibly TRBD2 (6 bases). This CDR3 is 16 amino acids long. V lost 0 bases, J lost 1 base, and 10 bases lay in between. The germline gives CDR1 KGHSH, CDR2 LQKENI. For the CDR3, the DNA is TGTGCCAGCTCACCACCGGGGGGTCTCGCCAAAAACATTCAGTACTTC. This codes for CASSPPGGLAKNIQYF.

The V call is TRBV2, the J call TRBJ1-5; possibly TRBD1 for D (5 bases). The CDR3 is made up of 16 amino acids. Germline CDR1 reads SNHLY; CDR2 reads FYNNEI. V lost 6 bases, J lost 0 bases, and 15 bases lay in between. The CDR3 loop reads CASRRQIDSSNQPQHF. The CDR3 nucleotides are TGTGCCAGCAGGAGACAAATAGACAGTAGCAATCAGCCCCAGCATTTT.

Remarks on this clone: The junction differs from germline at one of its ends, possibly a read error. V usage is TRBV7-7 and J usage is TRBJ2-7; no reliable D call. CDR1 SSHAT and CDR2 FNYEAQ come from the germline V gene (reference sequence). The CDR3 has 15 residues. As DNA, the CDR3 is TGTGCTAGCAGCCCCAAACGGCCCGACGGGTACGAGCAGTACTTC. Translating gives CASSPKRPDGYEQYF.

V and J are TRBV2 and TRBJ2-2; 15 nucleotides agree with TRBD2. CDR3 length: 17 amino acids. Losses at the gene ends were 6 bases for V and 4 bases for J; bases not matched to a gene: 6. CDR1 is SNHLY, CDR2 FYNNEI, per germline. Here the CDR3 DNA reads TGTGCCAGCAGGGGGACTAGCGGGGGGTCGAGCACCGGGGAGCTGTTTTTT. The encoded protein is CASRGTSGGSSTGELFF.

The V call is TRBV11-2, the J call TRBJ1-2; 8 positions agree with TRBD1. V dropped 5 bases and J dropped 4; count of bases not matched to a gene: 6. Germline lookup yields CDR1 SGHAT and CDR2 FQNNGV. The CDR3 has 14 residues. DNA of the CDR3: TGTGCCAGCAGCCCTGGACAGGGTGCCTATGGCTACACCTTC. Encoded protein: CASSPGQGAYGYTF.

This chain's CDR3 is CASSAGGSRYEQYF. CDR3 in DNA: TGTGCCAGCAGTGCAGGAGGGTCCCGCTACGAGCAGTACTTC. The chain joins TRBV27 to TRBJ2-7; D is possibly TRBD2 (6 bases). The CDR3 is made up of 14 amino acids. Germline values: CDR1 MNHEY, CDR2 SMNVEV (reference sequence). V was shortened by 5 bases and J by 3 bases, with 14 bases between the two germline ends.

This clone showed up just a few times. The rearrangement uses TRBV7-2 and TRBJ2-2, with TRBD2 matching over 8 bases. This CDR3 comprises 14 residues. Germline CDR1 reads SGHTA; CDR2 reads FQGNSA. With 5 bases clipped from V and 4 bases from J, the junction kept 3 bases outside the gene matches. CDR3: CASSPAGGTGELFF. The CDR3, as DNA: TGTGCCAGCAGCCCCGCGGGGGGCACCGGGGAGCTGTTTTTT.

The chain uses TRBV21-1 and TRBJ2-7; no check of the table's D call, TRBD2, against the DNA was made. TRBV21-1 is termed a pseudogene. This CDR3 region has 12 residues. In DNA form, the CDR3 reads TGTGCCAGCAGCTCAAGGAGGGAGACTGGGTACTTC. Its protein product is CASSSRRETGYF.

In its sample, this clone was seen once. The chain is built from TRBV14 and TRBJ2-3; 8 bases align to TRBD2. The CDR3 has 16 residues. The V segment lost 1 base and the J segment 0 bases; nucleotides outside the gene matches: 3. CDR1 and CDR2 from the germline V gene are SGHDN and FVKESK. This CDR3 is CASSQVGRGSTDTQYF. CDR3 DNA: TGTGCCAGCAGCCAAGTCGGGAGGGGTAGCACAGATACGCAGTATTTT. The whole variable domain, remainder taken from reference TRBV14 and TRBJ2-3, is EAGVTQFPSHSVIEKGQTVTLRCDPISGHDNLYWYRRVMGKEIKFLLHFVKESKQDESGMPNNRFLAERTGGTYSTLKVQPAELEDSGVYFCASSQVGRGSTDTQYFGPGTRLTVL.

This clone has only a few counts. The chain is built from TRBV23-1 and TRBJ1-5; 9 bases align to TRBD1. TRBV23-1 is recorded as an ORF, its role being uncertain. The CDR3 runs 15 residues. V was clipped by 2 bases and J by 5 bases; unmatched bases: 4. The CDR3 coding sequence is TGCGCCAGCAGTCAAGGACAGGGGAAAGATCAGCCCCAGCATTTT. Encoded protein: CASSQGQGKDQPQHF.

This chain joins TRBV11-3 and TRBJ2-2, with D unclear. This CDR3 is 15 amino acids long. Trimming took off 5 bases at V and 5 bases at J, with 15 bases between the two ends. In germline, CDR1 is SGHNT, CDR2 YENEEA. The CDR3 DNA follows: TGTGCCAGCAGCCCCTCGGTTAAGGAGACCGGGGAGCTGTTTTTT. This codes for CASSPSVKETGELFF.

The chain carries TRBV28 and TRBJ2-7; 9 bases are shared with TRBD2. There are 15 residues in the CDR3. Germline V gene sequence: CDR1 MDHEN, CDR2 SYDVKM. After removal of 3 bases from V and 1 base from J, the junction contained 4 bases not matched to a gene. The CDR3 loop reads CASSFSGGLSYEQYF. CDR3 DNA sequence: TGTGCCAGCAGTTTCAGCGGGGGGCTTTCCTACGAGCAGTACTTC. Based on the CDR3 plus reference TRBV28 and TRBJ2-7, the full variable domain is DVKVTQSSRYLVKRTGEKVFLECVQDMDHENMFWYRQDPGLGLRLIYFSYDVKMKEKGDIPEGYSVSREKKERFSLILESASTNQTSMYLCASSFSGGLSYEQYFGPGTRLTVT.

This sequence joins TRBV4-3 and TRBJ2-5; a possible D gene is TRBD1 (5 bases). Germline V gene lookup returns CDR1 LGHNA and CDR2 YSLEER. There are 13 residues in the CDR3. V was clipped by 3 bases and J by 1 base, with 6 bases between them. The CDR3 spells CASSHDSQETQYF. CDR3 in DNA: TGCGCCAGCAGCCATGACAGCCAAGAGACCCAGTACTTC.

The chain recombines TRBV7-2 with TRBJ1-1; D is possibly TRBD1 (5 bases). V lost 1 base and J lost 2, with 8 bases in between. The CDR3 is 14 residues long. Germline V gene lookup returns CDR1 SGHTA and CDR2 FQGNSA. The CDR3 is CASSLGRGNTEAFF. CDR3 nucleotides: TGTGCCAGCAGCTTAGGAAGGGGCAACACTGAAGCTTTCTTT.

The DNA of the CDR3 is TGTGCCAGCAGTCCGTCGACTAGCGGGAAATCAGATACGCAGTATTTT. Amino acids: CASSPSTSGKSDTQYF. The chain uses TRBV27 and TRBJ2-3; 11 bases map to TRBD2. V lost 5 bases and J lost 4; bases outside the gene matches: 8. This CDR3 is 16 amino acids long. The germline CDR1 and CDR2 sequences are MNHEY and SMNVEV (reference sequence).